These 13 T cell receptor beta chains were sequenced from one sample in a study of graft-versus-host responses after intestinal transplantation. No antigens are known for them. Method: immunoSEQ multiplex PCR; TCRdb's copy keeps in-frame clones and lacks some. The table records about 110,000 clones, 93% of them present only once. Sequencing used unstimulated CD8+ T cells sorted from spleen or lymph node cells, obtained before transplant. Receptors were obtained from a human donor who was the organ donor for an intestinal transplant.

The chain links TRBV7-2 to TRBJ2-7; 9 nucleotides match TRBD1. V lost 5 bases, J lost 3 bases, and 5 bases stayed unmatched. CDR1 and CDR2 (germline): SGHTA, FQGNSA. This CDR3 has 14 amino acids. CDR3 nucleotides: TGTGCCAGCAGCCCGGCGACAGGGGGCTACGAGCAGTACTTC. Translation: CASSPATGGYEQYF.

The rearrangement uses TRBV4-2 and TRBJ2-7; D is possibly TRBD1 (6 bases). CDR3 length: 14 amino acids. The germline CDR1 and CDR2 sequences are LGHNA and YNFKEQ. With 5 bases removed from V and 0 bases from J, the gap between germline ends came to 11 bases. CDR3 sequence: CASSSSTGSYEQYF. The DNA of the CDR3 is TGTGCCAGCAGCTCATCGACAGGCTCCTACGAGCAGTACTTC.

This chain's CDR3 is CASSRRPAQETQYF. CDR3 coding DNA: TGTGCCAGCAGCCGCAGGCCGGCTCAAGAGACCCAGTACTTC. The chain uses TRBV11-2 and TRBJ2-5; D is unresolved. Germline CDR1 SGHAT, CDR2 FQNNGV. Trimming took 5 bases from V and 2 from J, leaving 12 bases between them. The CDR3 contains 14 residues.

The chain has TRBV19 and TRBJ1-6; TRBD1 is a possible D gene (5 bases). Per germline, CDR1 LNHDA and CDR2 SQIVND (reference sequence). The germline V and J ends were trimmed by 3 bases and 6 bases, with 21 bases remaining between them. This CDR3 has 18 amino acids. The DNA for the CDR3 is TGTGCCAGTAGTATCCAACCCCGCCCGGGGCTGACTAATTCACCCCTCCACTTT. Translated: CASSIQPRPGLTNSPLHF.

This clone has just one count. The chain carries TRBV6-1 and TRBJ2-3; D gene unclear. V lost 2 bases and J 1 base, leaving 7 bases between the germline ends. This CDR3 is 14 amino acids long. Per the germline V gene, CDR1 is MNHNS and CDR2 is SASEGT. The CDR3 loop reads CASSEQTGTDTQYF. CDR3 sequence (DNA): TGTGCCAGCAGTGAACAGACTGGCACAGATACGCAGTATTTT.

The chain recombines TRBV6-5 with TRBJ2-7, with D uncertain. This CDR3 contains 12 residues. CDR1 and CDR2 (germline): MNHEY, SVGAGI. Trimming shortened V by 5 bases and J by 4 bases, and 9 bases separated the two germline ends. The CDR3 sequence: CASSPYGYEQYF. CDR3 sequence (DNA): TGTGCCAGCAGTCCGTACGGTTACGAGCAGTACTTC.

This clone was observed a few times. The chain uses TRBV4-3 and TRBJ2-1, with 10 bases lining up with TRBD2. Germline lookup yields CDR1 LGHNA and CDR2 YSLEER. The J segment lost 14 bases and the V segment lost 3 bases, leaving 22 bases of the junction unmatched. This CDR3 spans 18 amino acids. The DNA for the CDR3 is TGCGCCAGCAGCCAGGACAGATATTCTAGCGGGAGAGGGAGTGTGGAGTTCTTC. Its protein product is CASSQDRYSSGRGSVEFF.

The chain employs TRBV9 and TRBJ2-7; 10 nucleotides agree with TRBD1. This CDR3 contains 13 residues. V was clipped by 0 bases and J by 6 bases; unmatched bases: 0. Germline loops: CDR1 SGDLS, CDR2 YYNGEE. The CDR3 region is CASSVGDRGEQYF. In DNA, the CDR3 is TGTGCCAGCAGCGTAGGGGACAGGGGCGAGCAGTACTTC. The entire variable domain, with the rest obtained from reference TRBV9 and TRBJ2-7, is as follows: DSGVTQTPKHLITATGQRVTLRCSPRSGDLSVYWYQQSLDQGLQFLIQYYNGEERAKGNILERFSAQQFPDLHSELNLSSLELGDSALYFCASSVGDRGEQYFGPGTRLTVT.

In this sample, this clone turned up once. The chain uses TRBV9 and TRBJ1-2; TRBD1 agrees at 9 bases. The germline V gene encodes CDR1 SGDLS and CDR2 YYNGEE. With 3 bases clipped from V and 8 bases from J, the junction kept 5 bases outside the gene matches. This CDR3 contains 13 residues. CDR3 protein: CASSAGTGKGYTF. Written as DNA, the CDR3 is TGTGCCAGCAGCGCGGGGACAGGGAAGGGCTACACCTTC.

This chain links TRBV19 with TRBJ1-2; 8 nucleotides align to TRBD1. The CDR3 contains 13 residues. The V and J ends lost 2 bases and 8 bases, in that order; junction bases with no gene match: 4. Germline assignment: CDR1 LNHDA and CDR2 SQIVND (reference sequence). Here the CDR3 reads CASSIQGANGYTF. DNA for the CDR3: TGTGCCAGTAGTATACAGGGGGCGAACGGCTACACCTTC.

The CDR3 region is CASSVGTSGTRTDTQYF. The CDR3 nucleotides read TGTGCCAGCAGCGTAGGGACTAGCGGGACTAGGACAGATACGCAGTATTTT. This rearrangement joins TRBV9 to TRBJ2-3; TRBD2 matches 12 bases. Germline V gives CDR1 SGDLS, CDR2 YYNGEE. The J segment lost 3 bases and the V segment lost 0 bases, leaving 5 bases of the junction unmatched. This CDR3 contains 17 residues.

The rearrangement links TRBV7-6 to TRBJ2-1; 16 positions agree with TRBD2. CDR1 and CDR2 (germline): SGHVS, FNYEAQ. The CDR3 contains 18 residues. V was clipped by 5 bases and J by 9 bases; unmatched bases: 13. DNA for the CDR3: TGTGCCAGCAGCCCCGGGACTAGCGGGAGGGCGTTCGAGGGTGAGCAGTTCTTC. It specifies CASSPGTSGRAFEGEQFF.

In the case of this clone: This specimen includes other DNA sequences encoding the same CDR3. V is TRBV2 and J is TRBJ2-5; possibly TRBD2 for D (5 bases). Germline V gene data show CDR1 as SNHLY and CDR2 as FYNNEI. The CDR3 contains 13 residues. The V and J ends lost 6 bases and 5 bases respectively, with 13 bases between them. This chain's CDR3 is CASSSGMRETQYF. Written as DNA, the CDR3 is TGTGCCAGCAGCAGCGGAATGAGGGAGACCCAGTACTTC.